The rows below give T cell receptor beta chains drawn from one sample of a study of blood T cells in healthy people across ages. TCRdb independently ran MiXCR on the 5' RACE reads; one entry per CDR3 protein. The table has approximately 1,000,000 distinct CDR3 sequences, more than 35% seen once. Sequenced material: blood. The source of these receptors is an older woman in good health. Both conserved end residues are part of each CDR3. Each record gives: D gene, clone size, V gene, J gene, CDR3 protein, CDR3 DNA. D genes are given only for firm matches. Clone sizes are given selectively: once, few, many, or a class where the clone is expanded.

.,.,TRBV6-4,TRBJ1-1,CASSDEAGRGAFF,TGTGCCAGCAGTGACGAGGCGGGCCGAGGAGCTTTCTTT
TRBD1,.,TRBV5-5,TRBJ2-1,CASSLTGQERNEQFF,TGTGCCAGCAGCCTCACCGGACAGGAGAGGAATGAGCAGTTCTTC
.,.,TRBV5-1,TRBJ2-4,CASSPGQLAKNIQYF,TGCGCCAGCAGCCCCGGACAGCTAGCCAAAAACATTCAGTACTTC
.,.,TRBV2,TRBJ1-1,CASSVSGRVFLAFF,TGTGCCAGCAGTGTTTCGGGCAGGGTATTTCTAGCTTTCTTT
.,.,TRBV18,TRBJ1-1,CASSPLGPRVKGNTEAFF,TGTGCCAGCTCACCACTAGGCCCCAGGGTGAAAGGGAACACTGAAGCTTTCTTT
.,few,TRBV25-1,TRBJ1-2,CASSAGRTYGYTF,TGTGCCAGCAGTGCTGGACGGACCTATGGCTACACCTTC
.,once,TRBV2,TRBJ1-1,CASRVGVGSTEAFF,TGTGCCAGCAGGGTGGGGGTTGGAAGCACTGAAGCTTTCTTT
.,.,TRBV29-1,TRBJ2-1,CSVQIYEQFF,TGCAGCGTTCAGATCTATGAGCAGTTCTTC
TRBD2,few,TRBV11-2,TRBJ2-7,CASSLGVGTSGALGEQYF,TGTGCCAGCAGCTTGGGAGTCGGGACTAGCGGGGCCCTAGGGGAGCAGTACTTC
TRBD2,.,TRBV29-1,TRBJ2-1,CSVLGLAGGGGPGEQFF,TGCAGCGTCCTGGGACTAGCGGGAGGTGGGGGCCCGGGTGAGCAGTTCTTC
.,.,TRBV20-1,TRBJ1-2,CSASSGMDGYTF,TGCAGTGCTAGTTCAGGAATGGATGGCTACACCTTC
.,.,TRBV29-1,TRBJ2-7,CSVDVGSDSYEQYF,TGCAGCGTTGATGTGGGTTCCGACTCCTACGAGCAGTACTTC
.,few,TRBV9,TRBJ2-1,CASSVGNSPNEQFF,TGTGCCAGCAGCGTAGGTAACAGTCCCAATGAGCAGTTCTTC
TRBD2,few,TRBV10-2,TRBJ2-1,CASSGLAGGWREQFF,TGCGCCAGCAGTGGACTAGCGGGAGGGTGGCGTGAGCAGTTCTTC
TRBD2,once,TRBV6-2/TRBV6-3,TRBJ2-1,CASSYSKSSGSPFSYNEQFF,TGTGCCAGCAGTTACTCGAAGTCTAGCGGGAGCCCTTTCTCCTACAATGAGCAGTTCTTC
.,.,TRBV20-1,TRBJ1-2,CSPNERQVYGYTF,TGCAGTCCCAATGAAAGACAGGTCTATGGCTACACCTTC
TRBD2,.,TRBV20-1,TRBJ2-3,CSASRLWGEGEDTQYF,TGCAGTGCTAGCCGCCTTTGGGGGGAGGGTGAAGATACGCAGTATTTT
.,few,TRBV21-1,TRBJ2-5,CASSERDAAEETQYF,TGTGCCAGCAGCGAACGGGACGCCGCGGAAGAGACCCAGTACTTC
TRBD2,few,TRBV6-5,TRBJ2-7,CASSSSRTSAGPGEQYF,TGTGCCAGCAGTTCCTCGCGGACTAGCGCTGGTCCGGGCGAGCAGTACTTC
TRBD2,.,TRBV20-1,TRBJ2-3,CSAPPPPGGPDTQYF,TGCAGTGCTCCCCCCCCGCCGGGAGGCCCAGATACGCAGTATTTT
.,.,TRBV15,TRBJ2-1,CATSRRDGYNEQFF,TGTGCCACCAGCAGACGGGACGGCTACAATGAGCAGTTCTTC
TRBD1,.,TRBV7-7,TRBJ2-7,CASSSGDRGSYEQYF,TGTGCCAGCAGCTCAGGGGACAGGGGTTCCTACGAGCAGTACTTC
TRBD1,.,TRBV20-1,TRBJ2-1,CSASGDRLYNEQFF,TGCAGTGCTAGTGGGGACAGGTTATACAATGAGCAGTTCTTC
TRBD1,.,TRBV11-2,TRBJ2-3,CCSGQVEDTQYF,TGTTGTTCCGGACAGGTCGAAGATACGCAGTATTTT
.,.,TRBV6-1,TRBJ2-7,CASSERDLTGSYEQYF,TGTGCCAGCAGTGAAAGGGACCTCACGGGCTCCTACGAGCAGTACTTC
TRBD2,.,TRBV20-1,TRBJ2-3,CSASAGTSGFLTDTQYF,TGCAGTGCTAGCGCCGGGACTAGCGGGTTCCTCACAGATACGCAGTATTTT
.,few,TRBV5-6,TRBJ1-6,CASSLRRGGNSPLHF,TGTGCCAGCAGCTTGCGGAGAGGCGGTAATTCACCCCTCCACTTT
.,few,TRBV7-8,TRBJ2-1,CASTRAGESTYNEQFF,TGTGCCAGCACTCGGGCTGGAGAATCCACCTACAATGAGCAGTTCTTC
.,.,TRBV29-1,TRBJ2-7,CSTWKDYEQYF,TGCAGCACCTGGAAGGACTACGAGCAGTACTTC
.,few,TRBV5-1,TRBJ2-7,CASRSGHQIYEQYF,TGCGCCAGCCGCTCGGGACACCAGATCTACGAGCAGTACTTC
.,many,TRBV27,TRBJ2-3,CASSQAGTQYF,TGTGCCAGCAGCCAAGCCGGGACGCAGTATTTT
.,few,TRBV7-6,TRBJ2-1,CASSPFTGPHEQFF,TGTGCCAGCAGCCCGTTTACAGGGCCACATGAGCAGTTCTTC
TRBD2,.,TRBV19,TRBJ2-1,CASRPRTSGRYNEQFF,TGTGCCAGTAGACCACGGACTAGCGGCCGCTACAATGAGCAGTTCTTC
.,.,TRBV27,TRBJ1-5,CASSRGGGLRQPQHF,TGTGCCAGCAGTCGGGGTGGCGGGTTGAGACAGCCCCAGCATTTT
.,few,TRBV29-1,TRBJ2-2,CSGARGTGELFF,TGCAGCGGCGCCAGGGGCACCGGGGAGCTGTTTTTT
.,few,TRBV21-1,TRBJ2-3,CASSKHYTDTRYF,TGTGCCAGCAGCAAACACTACACAGATACGCGGTATTTT
TRBD1,many,TRBV27,TRBJ2-3,CASSLRGRSTDTQYF,TGTGCCAGCAGCTTGAGGGGGCGGAGTACAGATACGCAGTATTTT
.,.,TRBV29-1,TRBJ2-3,CGVEASPSTDTQYF,TGCGGCGTTGAAGCTAGCCCTTCCACAGATACGCAGTATTTT
TRBD1,.,TRBV24-1,TRBJ1-1,CATSDPPGTGGNTEAFF,TGTGCCACCAGTGATCCTCCCGGGACAGGAGGGAACACTGAAGCTTTCTTT
TRBD1,.,TRBV3-1,TRBJ1-4,CASSQGDRNNEKLFF,TGTGCCAGCAGCCAAGGGGACAGAAATAATGAAAAACTGTTTTTT
TRBD1,few,TRBV24-1,TRBJ2-7,CATGAGGMPYEQYF,TGTGCCACAGGGGCAGGGGGCATGCCCTACGAGCAGTACTTC
.,.,TRBV5-1,TRBJ2-3,CASSLRSSAVTDTQYF,TGCGCCAGCAGCCTCCGTTCTAGCGCCGTCACAGATACGCAGTATTTT
.,.,TRBV6-1,TRBJ1-2,CACSEAQGYGYTF,TGTGCCTGCAGTGAGGCACAGGGTTATGGCTACACCTTC
.,.,TRBV12-3/TRBV12-4,TRBJ2-3,CASSSGVTADTQYF,TGTGCCAGCAGTAGCGGAGTGACAGCAGATACGCAGTATTTT
.,few,TRBV6-5,TRBJ1-2,CASRQTGTSGYTF,TGTGCCAGCAGGCAAACCGGGACTAGTGGCTACACCTTC
.,many,TRBV9,TRBJ2-3,CASRGLGDTQYF,TGTGCCAGCAGGGGATTGGGGGATACGCAGTATTTT
.,.,TRBV11-2,TRBJ1-6,CASSLEVGGSRGGSPLHF,TGTGCCAGCAGCTTAGAGGTCGGAGGCAGCCGGGGGGGTTCACCCCTCCACTTT
TRBD1,few,TRBV6-5,TRBJ1-6,CASSYSRTGVSPLHF,TGTGCCAGCAGTTACTCGAGGACAGGGGTATCACCCCTCCACTTT
.,few,TRBV28,TRBJ1-5,CASRTRPNQPQHF,TGTGCCAGCAGAACCCGTCCGAATCAGCCCCAGCATTTT